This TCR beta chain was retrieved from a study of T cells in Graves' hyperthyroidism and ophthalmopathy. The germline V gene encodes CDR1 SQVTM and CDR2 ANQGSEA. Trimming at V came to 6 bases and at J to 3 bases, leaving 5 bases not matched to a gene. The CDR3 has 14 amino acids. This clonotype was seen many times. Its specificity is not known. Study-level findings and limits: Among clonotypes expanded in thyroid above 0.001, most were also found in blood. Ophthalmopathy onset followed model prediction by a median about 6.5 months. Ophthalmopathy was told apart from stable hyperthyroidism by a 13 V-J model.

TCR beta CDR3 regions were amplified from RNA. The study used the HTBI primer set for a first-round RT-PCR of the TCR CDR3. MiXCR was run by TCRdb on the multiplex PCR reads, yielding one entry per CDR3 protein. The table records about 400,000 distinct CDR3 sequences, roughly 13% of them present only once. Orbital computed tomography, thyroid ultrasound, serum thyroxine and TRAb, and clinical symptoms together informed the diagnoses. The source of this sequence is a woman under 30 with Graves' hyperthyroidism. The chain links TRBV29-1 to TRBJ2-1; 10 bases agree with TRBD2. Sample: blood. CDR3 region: CSVDIAGGYNEQFF. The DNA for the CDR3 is TGCAGCGTAGATATAGCGGGAGGCTACAATGAGCAGTTCTTC.